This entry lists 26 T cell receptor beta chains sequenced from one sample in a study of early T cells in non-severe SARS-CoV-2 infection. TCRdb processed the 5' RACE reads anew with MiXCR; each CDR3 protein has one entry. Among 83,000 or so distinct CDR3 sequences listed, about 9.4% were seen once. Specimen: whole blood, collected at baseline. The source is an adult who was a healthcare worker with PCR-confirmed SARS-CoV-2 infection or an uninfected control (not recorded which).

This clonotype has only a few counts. CDR3 in amino acids: CASSLSFSPGGYF. DNA of the CDR3: TGTGCCAGCAGCTTGAGTTTCAGCCCAGGTGGTTACTTC. The genes are TRBV5-6 and TRBJ2-5; D unclear. Germline V lookup: CDR1 SGHDT, CDR2 YYEEEE. Trimming pared 1 base from V and 14 bases from J, leaving 18 bases between. The CDR3 runs 13 residues.

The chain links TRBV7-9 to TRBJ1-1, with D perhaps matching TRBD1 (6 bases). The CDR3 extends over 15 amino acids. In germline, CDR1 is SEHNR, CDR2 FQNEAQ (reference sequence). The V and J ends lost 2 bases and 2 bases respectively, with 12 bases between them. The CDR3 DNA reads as TGTGCCAGCAGCTTATCCGACAGGAGAAACACTGAAGCTTTCTTT. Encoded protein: CASSLSDRRNTEAFF.

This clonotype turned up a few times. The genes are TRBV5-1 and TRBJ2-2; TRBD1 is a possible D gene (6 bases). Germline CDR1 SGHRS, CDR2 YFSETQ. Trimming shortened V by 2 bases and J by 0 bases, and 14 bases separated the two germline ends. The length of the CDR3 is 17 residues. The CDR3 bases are TGCGCCAGCAGCTTAGAGACGGGACATTCGAACACCGGGGAGCTGTTTTTT. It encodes CASSLETGHSNTGELFF.

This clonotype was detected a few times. DNA for the CDR3: TGTGCCAGCAGCGAGGGTGAAGCTTTCTTT. Its translation is CASSEGEAFF. V gene TRBV2 combines with J gene TRBJ1-1, with D unresolved. Trimming took off 6 bases at V and 7 bases at J, with 6 bases between the two ends. The CDR3 is 10 amino acids. CDR1 is SNHLY and CDR2 is FYNNEI in the germline V gene.

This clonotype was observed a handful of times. CDR3 sequence reads: CSARVGTPGQETQYF. In DNA, the CDR3 is TGCAGTGCTAGAGTCGGGACTCCAGGCCAGGAGACCCAGTACTTC. V is TRBV20-1 and J is TRBJ2-5; D possibly corresponds to TRBD2 (6 bases). This CDR3 contains 15 residues. The V end was cut by 1 base, the J end by 5 bases, with 17 bases between. Germline CDR1 DFQATT, CDR2 SNEGSKA (reference sequence).

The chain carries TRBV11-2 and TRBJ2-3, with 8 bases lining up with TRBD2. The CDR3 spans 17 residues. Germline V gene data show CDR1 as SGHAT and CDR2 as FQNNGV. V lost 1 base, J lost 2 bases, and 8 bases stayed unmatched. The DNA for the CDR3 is TGTGCCAGCAGCTTAGGACTAGCGCCACCCCCCACAGATACGCAGTATTTT. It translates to CASSLGLAPPPTDTQYF.

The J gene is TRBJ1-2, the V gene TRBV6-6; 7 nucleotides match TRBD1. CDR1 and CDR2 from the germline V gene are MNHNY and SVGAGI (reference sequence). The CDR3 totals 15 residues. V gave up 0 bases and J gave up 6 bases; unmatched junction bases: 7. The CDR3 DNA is TGTGCCAGCAGTTACTCGCGGCAGGGGGACGATGGCTACACCTTC. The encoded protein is CASSYSRQGDDGYTF.

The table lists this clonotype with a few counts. The CDR3 region is CASSQESGGWRNIQYF. The CDR3 DNA sequence: TGTGCCAGCAGCCAAGAGTCTGGCGGATGGAGAAACATTCAGTACTTC. This chain links TRBV3-1 with TRBJ2-4; D remains ambiguous. Germline loops: CDR1 LGHDT, CDR2 YNNKEL (reference sequence). This CDR3 has 16 amino acids. The V end lost 0 bases, the J end lost 6 bases, and 15 bases lay between the germline ends.

The CDR3 DNA reads as TGCAGTGCCAATCCGGGACTAGCGGCATACGAGCAGTACTTC. Protein: CSANPGLAAYEQYF. This chain connects TRBV20-1 to TRBJ2-7; 11 bases are shared with TRBD2. Germline V gene sequence: CDR1 DFQATT, CDR2 SNEGSKA (reference sequence). The CDR3 runs to 14 residues. The V gene end was trimmed by 6 bases and the J gene end by 4 bases; junction bases not matched to a gene: 8.

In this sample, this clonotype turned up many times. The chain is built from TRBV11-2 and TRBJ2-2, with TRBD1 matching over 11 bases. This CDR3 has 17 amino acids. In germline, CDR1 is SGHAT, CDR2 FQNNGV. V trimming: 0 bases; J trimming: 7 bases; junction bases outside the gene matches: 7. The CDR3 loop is CASSLEYGQGADGELFF. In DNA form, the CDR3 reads TGTGCCAGCAGCTTAGAGTACGGACAGGGGGCCGACGGGGAGCTGTTTTTT.

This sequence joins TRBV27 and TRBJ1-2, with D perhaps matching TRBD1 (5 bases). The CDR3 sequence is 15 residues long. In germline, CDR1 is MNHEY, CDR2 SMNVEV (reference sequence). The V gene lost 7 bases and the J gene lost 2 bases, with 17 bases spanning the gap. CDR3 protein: CASMGGTSPNYGYTF. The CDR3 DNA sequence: TGTGCCAGCATGGGAGGGACGAGCCCCAACTATGGCTACACCTTC.

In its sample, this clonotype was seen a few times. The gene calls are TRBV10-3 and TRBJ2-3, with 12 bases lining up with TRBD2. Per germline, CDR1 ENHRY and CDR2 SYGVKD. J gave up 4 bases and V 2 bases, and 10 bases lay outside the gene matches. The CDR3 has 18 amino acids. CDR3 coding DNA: TGTGCCATCAGTGAGGCCCAAAGACTAGCGGGAGTTGCAGATACGCAGTATTTT. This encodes CAISEAQRLAGVADTQYF.

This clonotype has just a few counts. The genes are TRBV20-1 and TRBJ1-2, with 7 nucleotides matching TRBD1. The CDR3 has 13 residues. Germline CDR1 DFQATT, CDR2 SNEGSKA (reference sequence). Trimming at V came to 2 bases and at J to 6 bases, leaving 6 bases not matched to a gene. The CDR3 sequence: CSARIRDRDGYTF. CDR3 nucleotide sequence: TGCAGTGCTAGAATCAGGGACAGAGATGGCTACACCTTC.

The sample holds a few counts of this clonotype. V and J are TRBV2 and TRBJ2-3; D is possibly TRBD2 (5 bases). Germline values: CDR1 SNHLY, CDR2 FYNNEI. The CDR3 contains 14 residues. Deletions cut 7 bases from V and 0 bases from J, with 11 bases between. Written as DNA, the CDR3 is TGTGCCAGCAAAAAAAGCGGTAGCACAGATACGCAGTATTTT. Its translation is CASKKSGSTDTQYF.

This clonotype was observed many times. CDR3 DNA sequence: TGTGCCAGCAGAGGGCAGTCAATAAATCAGCCCCAGCATTTT. Translating gives CASRGQSINQPQHF. The chain joins TRBV2 to TRBJ1-5; D not resolved. Trimming cost V 6 bases and J 4 bases, with 13 bases left between them. CDR1 and CDR2 (germline): SNHLY, FYNNEI. The CDR3 has 14 amino acids.

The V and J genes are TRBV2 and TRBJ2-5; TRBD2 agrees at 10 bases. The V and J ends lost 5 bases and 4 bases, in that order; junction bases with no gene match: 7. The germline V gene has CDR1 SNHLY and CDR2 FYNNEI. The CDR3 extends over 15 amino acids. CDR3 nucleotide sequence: TGTGCCAGCAGTCCTAGCGGGAGCGTAGGAGAGACCCAGTACTTC. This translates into CASSPSGSVGETQYF.

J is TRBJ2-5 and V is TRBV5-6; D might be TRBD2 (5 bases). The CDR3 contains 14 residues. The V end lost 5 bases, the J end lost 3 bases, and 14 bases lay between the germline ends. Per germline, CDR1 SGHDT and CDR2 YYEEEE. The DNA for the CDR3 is TGTGCCAGCAGTATGCTGTGGGGAGAAGAGACCCAGTACTTC. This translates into CASSMLWGEETQYF. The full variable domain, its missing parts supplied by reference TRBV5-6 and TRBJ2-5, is DAGVTQSPTHLIKTRGQQVTLRCSPKSGHDTVSWYQQALGQGPQFIFQYYEEEERQRGNFPDRFSGHQFPNYSSELNVNALLLGDSALYLCASSMLWGEETQYFGPGTRLLVL.

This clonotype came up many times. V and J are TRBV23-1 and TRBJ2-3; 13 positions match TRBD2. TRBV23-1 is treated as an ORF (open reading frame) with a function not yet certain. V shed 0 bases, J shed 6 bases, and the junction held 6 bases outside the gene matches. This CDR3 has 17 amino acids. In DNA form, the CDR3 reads TGCGCCAGCAGTCAATCTGGACTAGCGGGAGTTTGGGATACGCAGTATTTT. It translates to CASSQSGLAGVWDTQYF.

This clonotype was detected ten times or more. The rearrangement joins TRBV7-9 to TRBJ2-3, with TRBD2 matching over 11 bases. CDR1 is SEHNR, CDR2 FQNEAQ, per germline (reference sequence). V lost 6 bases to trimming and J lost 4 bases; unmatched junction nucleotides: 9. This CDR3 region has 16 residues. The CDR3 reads CASSSRLAGLSDTQYF. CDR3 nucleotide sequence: TGTGCCAGCAGTTCCCGACTAGCGGGATTGTCAGATACGCAGTATTTT.

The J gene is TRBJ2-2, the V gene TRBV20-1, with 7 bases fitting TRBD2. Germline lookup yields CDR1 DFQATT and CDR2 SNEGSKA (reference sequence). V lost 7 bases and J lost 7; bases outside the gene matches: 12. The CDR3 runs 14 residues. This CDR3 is CSVGGTNFVGELFF. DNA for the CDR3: TGCAGTGTAGGTGGGACTAATTTTGTCGGGGAGCTGTTTTTT.

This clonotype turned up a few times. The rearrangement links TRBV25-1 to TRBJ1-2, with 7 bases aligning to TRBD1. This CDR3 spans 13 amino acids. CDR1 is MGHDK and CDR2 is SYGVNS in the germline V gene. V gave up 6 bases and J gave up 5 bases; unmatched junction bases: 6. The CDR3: CASSQGGGYGYTF. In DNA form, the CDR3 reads TGTGCCAGCAGCCAGGGGGGTGGATATGGCTACACCTTC.

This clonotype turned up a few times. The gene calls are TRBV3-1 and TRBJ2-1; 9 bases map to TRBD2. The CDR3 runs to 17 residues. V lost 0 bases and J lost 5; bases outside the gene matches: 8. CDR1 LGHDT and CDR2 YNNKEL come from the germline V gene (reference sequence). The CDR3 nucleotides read TGTGCCAGCAGCCAAGATAGTGGGCTAGCGGGACACAATGAGCAGTTCTTC. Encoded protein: CASSQDSGLAGHNEQFF.

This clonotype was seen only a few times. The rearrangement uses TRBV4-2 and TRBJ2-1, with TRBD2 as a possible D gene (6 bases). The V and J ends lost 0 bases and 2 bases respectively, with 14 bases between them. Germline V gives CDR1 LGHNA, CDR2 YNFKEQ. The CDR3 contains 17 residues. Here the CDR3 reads CASSQDLGGPPYNEQFF. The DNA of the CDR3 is TGTGCCAGCAGCCAAGATTTGGGGGGACCACCCTACAATGAGCAGTTCTTC.

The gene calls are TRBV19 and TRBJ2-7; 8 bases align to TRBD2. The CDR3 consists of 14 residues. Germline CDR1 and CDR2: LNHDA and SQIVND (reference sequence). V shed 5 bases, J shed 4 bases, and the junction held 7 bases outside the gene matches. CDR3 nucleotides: TGTGCCAGTAGTCCCCAGCGGGAGAAGTACGAGCAGTACTTC. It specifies CASSPQREKYEQYF.

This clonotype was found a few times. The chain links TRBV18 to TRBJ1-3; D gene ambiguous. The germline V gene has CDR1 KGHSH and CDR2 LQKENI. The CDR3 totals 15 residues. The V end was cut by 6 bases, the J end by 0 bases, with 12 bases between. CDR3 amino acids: CASSNGWGSGNTIYF. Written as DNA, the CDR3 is TGTGCCAGCTCGAACGGGTGGGGCTCTGGAAACACCATATATTTT.

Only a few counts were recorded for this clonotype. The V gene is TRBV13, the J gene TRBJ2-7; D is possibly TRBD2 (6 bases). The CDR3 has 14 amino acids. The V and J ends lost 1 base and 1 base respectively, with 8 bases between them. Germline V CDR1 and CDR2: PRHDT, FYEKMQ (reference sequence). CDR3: CASSLEGLSYEQYF. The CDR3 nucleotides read TGTGCCAGCAGCTTAGAGGGACTTTCCTACGAGCAGTACTTC.